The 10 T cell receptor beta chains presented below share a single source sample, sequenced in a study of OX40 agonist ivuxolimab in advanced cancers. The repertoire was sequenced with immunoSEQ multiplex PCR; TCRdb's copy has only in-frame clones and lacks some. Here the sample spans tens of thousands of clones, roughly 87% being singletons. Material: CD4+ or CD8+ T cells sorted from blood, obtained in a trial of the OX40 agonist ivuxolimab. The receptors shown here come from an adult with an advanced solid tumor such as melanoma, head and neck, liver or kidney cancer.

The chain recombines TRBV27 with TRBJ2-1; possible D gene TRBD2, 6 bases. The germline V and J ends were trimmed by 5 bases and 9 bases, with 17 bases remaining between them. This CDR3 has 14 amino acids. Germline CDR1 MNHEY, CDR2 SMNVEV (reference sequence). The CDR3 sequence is CASSPRTLASEQFF. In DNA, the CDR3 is TGTGCCAGCAGTCCCCGGACGCTAGCGAGTGAGCAGTTCTTC.

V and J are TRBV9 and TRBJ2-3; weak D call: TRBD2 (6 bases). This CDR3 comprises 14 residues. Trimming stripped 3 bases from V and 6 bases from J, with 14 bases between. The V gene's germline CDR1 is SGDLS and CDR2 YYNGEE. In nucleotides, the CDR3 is TGTGCCAGCAGCGGACTAGGGGTGGGGGATACGCAGTATTTT. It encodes CASSGLGVGDTQYF.

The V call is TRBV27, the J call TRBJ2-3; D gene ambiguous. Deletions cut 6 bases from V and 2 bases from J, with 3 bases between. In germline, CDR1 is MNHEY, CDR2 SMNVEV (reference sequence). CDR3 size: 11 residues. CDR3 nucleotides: TGTGCCAGCAGCCACACAGATACGCAGTATTTT. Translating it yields CASSHTDTQYF.

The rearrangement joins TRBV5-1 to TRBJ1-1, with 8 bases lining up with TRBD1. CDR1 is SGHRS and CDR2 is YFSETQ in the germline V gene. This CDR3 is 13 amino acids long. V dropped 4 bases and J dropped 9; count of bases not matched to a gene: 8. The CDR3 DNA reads TGCGCCAGCAGCACCCAGGGGGCGCTTCAAGCTTTCTTT. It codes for CASSTQGALQAFF.

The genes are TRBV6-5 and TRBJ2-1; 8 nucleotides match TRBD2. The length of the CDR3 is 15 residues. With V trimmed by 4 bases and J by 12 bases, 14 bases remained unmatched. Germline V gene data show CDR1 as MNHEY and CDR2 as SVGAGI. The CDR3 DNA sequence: TGTGCCAGCAGTTTCCCTTCGCGGGGGGACGGTCGGCAGTTCTTC. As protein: CASSFPSRGDGRQFF.

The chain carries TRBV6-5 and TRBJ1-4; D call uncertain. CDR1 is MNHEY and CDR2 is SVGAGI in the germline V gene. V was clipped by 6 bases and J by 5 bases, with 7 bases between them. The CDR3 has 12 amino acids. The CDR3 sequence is CASRRANEKLFF. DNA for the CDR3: TGTGCCAGCAGAAGGGCAAATGAAAAACTGTTTTTT.

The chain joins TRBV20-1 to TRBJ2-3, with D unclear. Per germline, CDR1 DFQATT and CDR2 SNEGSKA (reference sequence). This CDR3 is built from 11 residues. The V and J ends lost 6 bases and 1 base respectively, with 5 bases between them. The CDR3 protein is CSATGTDTQYF. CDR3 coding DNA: TGCAGTGCCACGGGCACAGATACGCAGTATTTT.

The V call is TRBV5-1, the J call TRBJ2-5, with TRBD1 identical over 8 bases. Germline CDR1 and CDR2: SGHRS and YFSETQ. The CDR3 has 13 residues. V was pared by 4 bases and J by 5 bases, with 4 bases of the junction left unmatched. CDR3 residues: CASSRGQGETQYF. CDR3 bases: TGCGCCAGCAGCCGCGGACAGGGCGAGACCCAGTACTTC. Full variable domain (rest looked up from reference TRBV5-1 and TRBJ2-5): KAGVTQTPRYLIKTRGQQVTLSCSPISGHRSVSWYQQTPGQGLQFLFEYFSETQRNKGNFPGRFSGRQFSNSRSEMNVSTLELGDSALYLCASSRGQGETQYFGPGTRLLVL.

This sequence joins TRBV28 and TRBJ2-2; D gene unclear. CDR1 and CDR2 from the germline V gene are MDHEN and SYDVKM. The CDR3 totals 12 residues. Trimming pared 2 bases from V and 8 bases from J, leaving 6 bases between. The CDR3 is CASSLGQGELFF. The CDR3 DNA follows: TGTGCCAGCAGTTTAGGGCAGGGGGAGCTGTTTTTT.

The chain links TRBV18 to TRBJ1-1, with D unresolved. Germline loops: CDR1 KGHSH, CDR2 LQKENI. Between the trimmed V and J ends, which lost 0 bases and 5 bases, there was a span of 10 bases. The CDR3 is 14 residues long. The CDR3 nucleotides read TGTGCCAGCTCACCACCGCACGGTGAGACTGAAGCTTTCTTT. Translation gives CASSPPHGETEAFF.